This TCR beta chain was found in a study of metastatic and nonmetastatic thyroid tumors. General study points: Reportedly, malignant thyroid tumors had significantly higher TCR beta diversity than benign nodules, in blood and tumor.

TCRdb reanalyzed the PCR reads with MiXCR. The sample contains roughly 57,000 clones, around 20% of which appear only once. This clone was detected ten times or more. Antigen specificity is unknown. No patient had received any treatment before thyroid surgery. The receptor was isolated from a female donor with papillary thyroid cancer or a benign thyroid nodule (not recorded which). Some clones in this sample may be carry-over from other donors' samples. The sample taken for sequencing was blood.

In DNA, the CDR3 is TGCAGTGCCTGGGGTGGTAGCAATCAGCCCCAGCATTTT. Translating gives CSAWGGSNQPQHF. This rearrangement joins TRBV20-1 to TRBJ1-5; D gene uncertain. CDR1 and CDR2 from the germline V gene are DFQATT and SNEGSKA (reference sequence). CDR3 length: 13 residues. Trimming removed 6 bases at V and 0 bases at J, with 9 bases between.